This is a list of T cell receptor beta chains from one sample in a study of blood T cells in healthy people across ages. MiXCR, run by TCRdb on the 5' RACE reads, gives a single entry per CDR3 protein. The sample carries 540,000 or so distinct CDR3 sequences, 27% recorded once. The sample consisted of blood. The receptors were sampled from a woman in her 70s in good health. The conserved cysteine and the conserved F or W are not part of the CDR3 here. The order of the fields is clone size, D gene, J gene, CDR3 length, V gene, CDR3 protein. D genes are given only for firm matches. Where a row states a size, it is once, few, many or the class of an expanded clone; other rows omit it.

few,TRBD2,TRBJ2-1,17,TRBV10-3,AISERRTSGGRSYNEQF
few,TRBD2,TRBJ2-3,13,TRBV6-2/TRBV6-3,ASSYSAGSTDTQY
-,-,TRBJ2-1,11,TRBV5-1,ASSAPWNNGQF
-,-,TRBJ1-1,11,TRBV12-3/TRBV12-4,ASTRGPDTEAF
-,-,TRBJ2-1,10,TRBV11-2,ASSTSRDEQF
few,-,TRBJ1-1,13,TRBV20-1,SAPSPARGPNEAF
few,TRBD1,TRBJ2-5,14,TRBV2,ASSESEGAGSETQY
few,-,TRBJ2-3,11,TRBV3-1,ASSQVLRDTQY
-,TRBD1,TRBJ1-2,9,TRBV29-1,STRQGDGYT
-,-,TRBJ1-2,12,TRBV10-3,AISESGGNYGYT
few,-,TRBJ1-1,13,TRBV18,ASSPENKPNTEAF
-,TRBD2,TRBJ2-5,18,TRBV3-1,ASSQEDPPRCPTSWETQY
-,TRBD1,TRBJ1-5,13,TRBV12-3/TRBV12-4,ASSLGRTGDQPQH
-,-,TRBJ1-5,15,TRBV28,ASRGFGGGYSNQPQH
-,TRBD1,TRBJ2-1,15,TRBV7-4,AGSSPPGQGSLNEQF
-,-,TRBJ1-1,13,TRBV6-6,ASSFPEARVTEAF
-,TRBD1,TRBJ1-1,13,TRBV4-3,ASSRGTGSGTEAF
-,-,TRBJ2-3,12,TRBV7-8,ASSQTRGTDTQY
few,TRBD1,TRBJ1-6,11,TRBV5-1,ASSRDSNSPLH
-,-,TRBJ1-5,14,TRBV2,ASSTGVGGVGQPQH
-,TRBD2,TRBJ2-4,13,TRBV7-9,ASSLLAGGKNIQY
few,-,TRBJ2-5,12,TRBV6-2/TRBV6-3,ASSPQRSQETQY
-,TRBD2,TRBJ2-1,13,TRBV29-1,SVSGGSGSYNEQF
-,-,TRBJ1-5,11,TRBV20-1,SARDDRNQPQH
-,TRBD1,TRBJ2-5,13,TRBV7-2,ASGKPTGWSETQY
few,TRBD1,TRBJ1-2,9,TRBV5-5,ASSQGQGYT
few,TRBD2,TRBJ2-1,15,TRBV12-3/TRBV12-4,ASSLRRLAGGRDEQF
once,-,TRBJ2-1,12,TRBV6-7,ASVRSQTFNEQF
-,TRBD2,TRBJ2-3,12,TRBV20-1,SASLAGVGGTQY
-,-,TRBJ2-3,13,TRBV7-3,ASSLNSRGLDTQY